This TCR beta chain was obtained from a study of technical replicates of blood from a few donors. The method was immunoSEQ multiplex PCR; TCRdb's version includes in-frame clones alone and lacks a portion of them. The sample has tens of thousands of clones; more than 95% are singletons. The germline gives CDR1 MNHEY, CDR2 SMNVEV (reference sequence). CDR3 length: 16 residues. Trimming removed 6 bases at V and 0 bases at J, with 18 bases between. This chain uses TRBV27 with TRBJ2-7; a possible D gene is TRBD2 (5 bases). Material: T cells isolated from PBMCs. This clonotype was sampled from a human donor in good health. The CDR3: CASRRLMEASSYEQYF. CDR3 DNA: TGTGCCAGCAGACGCCTGATGGAGGCTAGCTCCTACGAGCAGTACTTC.